The clone carrying this TCR beta chain was counted a single time. Assay used: immunoSEQ multiplex PCR; TCRdb lists only in-frame clones, some missing. The sample lists about 160,000 clones, over 95% occurring once. The data derive from a study of control samples from healthy donors and cancer patients. This CDR3 comprises 14 residues. The V gene end was trimmed by 3 bases and the J gene end by 6 bases; junction bases not matched to a gene: 8. Germline CDR1 is KGHSH and CDR2 is LQKENI. The sequenced material came from blood. The V and J genes are TRBV18 and TRBJ2-7; 7 positions match TRBD2. The clonotype comes from a woman in her 30s in good health. CDR3 DNA sequence: TGTGCCAGCTCACCGGGGCTAGCGGCTACCGAGCAGTACTTC. Its translation: CASSPGLAATEQYF.